This passage covers 11 T cell receptor beta chains from one sample sequenced in a study of OX40 agonist ivuxolimab in advanced cancers. Clones were read by immunoSEQ multiplex PCR, and TCRdb kept only the in-frame ones, dropping some. Altogether roughly 80,000 clones are present, 70% to 90% being singletons, with the ten largest covering under 2.5%. The input for sequencing was CD4+ or CD8+ T cells sorted from blood, taken in a trial of the OX40 agonist ivuxolimab. These receptors all stem from an adult with an advanced solid tumor such as melanoma, head and neck, liver or kidney cancer.

The J gene is TRBJ2-7, the V gene TRBV5-5, with D unclear. The CDR3 covers 15 residues. Deletions cut 4 bases from V and 2 bases from J, with 16 bases between. Germline V gene sequence: CDR1 SGHKS, CDR2 YYEKEE (reference sequence). This chain's CDR3 is CASSSSGSLPYEQYF. Here the CDR3 DNA reads TGTGCCAGCAGCAGCTCCGGGTCCCTTCCCTACGAGCAGTACTTC.

V usage is TRBV27 and J usage is TRBJ1-2; 7 bases fit TRBD1. V shed 5 bases and J 4 bases; nucleotides not matched to a gene: 7. Germline V CDR1 and CDR2: MNHEY, SMNVEV (reference sequence). The length of the CDR3 is 14 residues. CDR3 DNA: TGTGCCAGCAGTCGGGACAGACAGCTCTATGGCTACACCTTC. Translation: CASSRDRQLYGYTF.

This sequence joins TRBV5-5 and TRBJ2-3; D not certain. V lost 0 bases and J 2 bases, leaving 4 bases between the germline ends. CDR1 and CDR2 from the germline V gene are SGHKS and YYEKEE (reference sequence). This CDR3 is built from 13 residues. This CDR3 is CASSLGYTDTQYF. CDR3 coding DNA: TGTGCCAGCAGCTTGGGCTACACAGATACGCAGTATTTT.

This chain joins TRBV4-2 and TRBJ1-1; D might be TRBD1 (5 bases). V lost 5 bases to trimming and J lost 0 bases, with 13 bases between them. Germline CDR1 LGHNA, CDR2 YNFKEQ. The CDR3 totals 15 residues. CDR3 in amino acids: CASSLEQGMNTEAFF. The DNA of the CDR3 is TGTGCCAGCAGCTTGGAGCAGGGTATGAACACTGAAGCTTTCTTT.

The CDR3 is CASSVSRRSEKLFF. CDR3 nucleotide sequence: TGTGCCAGCAGTGTCAGCAGGCGGAGTGAAAAACTGTTTTTT. The chain carries TRBV2 and TRBJ1-4; no clear D. This CDR3 is built from 14 residues. In germline, CDR1 is SNHLY, CDR2 FYNNEI. Trimming left V 4 bases short and J 7 bases short, with 13 bases between.

The chain uses TRBV6-1 and TRBJ2-4; possibly TRBD1 for D (6 bases). The V gene lost 4 bases and the J gene lost 0 bases, with 16 bases spanning the gap. Germline V gene data show CDR1 as MNHNS and CDR2 as SASEGT. This CDR3 region has 17 residues. For the CDR3, the DNA is TGTGCCAGCAGTGTCCAATCGCCAGGGGTAGCCAAAAACATTCAGTACTTC. Protein: CASSVQSPGVAKNIQYF.

In its sample, this clone was seen a few times. The gene calls are TRBV7-3 and TRBJ2-1; possible D gene TRBD1, 6 bases. From germline, CDR1 is SGHTA and CDR2 FQGTGA. Trimming took off 1 base at V and 9 bases at J, with 13 bases between the two ends. This CDR3 region has 14 residues. This CDR3 reads CASSLRPQGGEQFF. The CDR3, as DNA: TGTGCCAGCAGCTTAAGGCCACAGGGTGGTGAGCAGTTCTTC.

V usage is TRBV19 and J usage is TRBJ2-3, with 7 bases lining up with TRBD2. The trim removed 0 bases at V and 2 bases at J, leaving 8 bases unmatched. This CDR3 spans 17 amino acids. Germline CDR1 is LNHDA and CDR2 is SQIVND (reference sequence). Written as DNA, the CDR3 is TGTGCCAGTAGTATAGATGGGCGGGAGCGTAACACAGATACGCAGTATTTT. This gives the protein CASSIDGRERNTDTQYF.

The CDR3 nucleotides read TGCAGCGTTGGTACGGGACAGATAAATTCACCCCTCCACTTT. Protein product: CSVGTGQINSPLHF. This chain connects TRBV29-1 to TRBJ1-6; 7 bases map to TRBD1. Germline lookup yields CDR1 SQVTM and CDR2 ANQGSEA. The CDR3 has 14 amino acids. V shed 4 bases, J shed 7 bases, and the junction held 7 bases outside the gene matches.

The CDR3 nucleotides read TGTGCCAGCAGCTTAGGCTACATGGAGACCCAGTACTTC. Amino acid sequence: CASSLGYMETQYF. The gene calls are TRBV7-2 and TRBJ2-5; D unresolved. The CDR3 has 13 amino acids. Per germline, CDR1 SGHTA and CDR2 FQGNSA. V was trimmed by 1 base and J by 5 bases, leaving 8 bases between them.

The chain has TRBV2 and TRBJ2-3, with D maybe TRBD2 (6 bases). The CDR3 is 14 amino acids. V was shortened by 6 bases and J by 2 bases, with 12 bases between the two germline ends. The V gene's germline CDR1 is SNHLY and CDR2 FYNNEI. The CDR3, as DNA: TGTGCCAGCAGCCGGGACTTCTCCACAGATACGCAGTATTTT. Translation gives CASSRDFSTDTQYF.